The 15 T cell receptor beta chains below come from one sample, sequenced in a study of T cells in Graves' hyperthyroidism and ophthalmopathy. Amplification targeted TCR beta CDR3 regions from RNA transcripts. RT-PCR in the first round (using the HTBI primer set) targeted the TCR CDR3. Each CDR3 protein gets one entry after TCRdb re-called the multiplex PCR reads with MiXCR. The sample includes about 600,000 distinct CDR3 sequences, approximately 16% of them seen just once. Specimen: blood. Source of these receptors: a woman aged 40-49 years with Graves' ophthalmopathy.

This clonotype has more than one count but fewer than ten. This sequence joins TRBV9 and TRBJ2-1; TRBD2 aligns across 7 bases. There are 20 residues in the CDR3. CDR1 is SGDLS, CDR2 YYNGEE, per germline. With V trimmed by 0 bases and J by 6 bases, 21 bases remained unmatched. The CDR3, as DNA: TGTGCCAGCAGCGTAGTTGTAGGGGAGGGATTCGGGAGAGGGTTCAATGAGCAGTTCTTC. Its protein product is CASSVVVGEGFGRGFNEQFF.

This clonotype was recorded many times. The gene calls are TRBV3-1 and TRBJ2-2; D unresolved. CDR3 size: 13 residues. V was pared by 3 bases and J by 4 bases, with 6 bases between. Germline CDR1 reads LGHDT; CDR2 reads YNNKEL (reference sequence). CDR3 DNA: TGTGCCAGCAGCCAGGATCTCACCGGGGAGCTGTTTTTT. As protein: CASSQDLTGELFF.

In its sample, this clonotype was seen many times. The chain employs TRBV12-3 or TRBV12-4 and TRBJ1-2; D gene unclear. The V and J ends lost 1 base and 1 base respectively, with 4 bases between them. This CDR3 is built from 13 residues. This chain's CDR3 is CASSLGYNYGYTF. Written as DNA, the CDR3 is TGTGCCAGCAGTTTAGGCTATAACTATGGCTACACCTTC.

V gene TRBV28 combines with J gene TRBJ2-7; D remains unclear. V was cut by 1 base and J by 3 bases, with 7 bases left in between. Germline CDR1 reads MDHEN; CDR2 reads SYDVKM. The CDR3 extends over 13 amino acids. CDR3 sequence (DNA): TGTGCCAGCAGTTTATTAGGGCACTACGAGCAGTACTTC. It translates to CASSLLGHYEQYF.

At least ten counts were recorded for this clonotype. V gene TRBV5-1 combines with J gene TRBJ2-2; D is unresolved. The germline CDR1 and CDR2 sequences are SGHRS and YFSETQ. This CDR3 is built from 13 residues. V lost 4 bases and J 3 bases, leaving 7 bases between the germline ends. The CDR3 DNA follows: TGCGCCAGCAGCCGGAGCGACACCGGGGAGCTGTTTTTT. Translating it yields CASSRSDTGELFF. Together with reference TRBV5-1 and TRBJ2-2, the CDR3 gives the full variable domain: KAGVTQTPRYLIKTRGQQVTLSCSPISGHRSVSWYQQTPGQGLQFLFEYFSETQRNKGNFPGRFSGRQFSNSRSEMNVSTLELGDSALYLCASSRSDTGELFFGEGSRLTVL.

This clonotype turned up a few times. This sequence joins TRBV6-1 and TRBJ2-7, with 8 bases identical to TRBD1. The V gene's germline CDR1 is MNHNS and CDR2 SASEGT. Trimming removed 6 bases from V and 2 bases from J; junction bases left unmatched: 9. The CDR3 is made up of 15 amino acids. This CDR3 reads CASRREQGGPYEQYF. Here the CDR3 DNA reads TGTGCCAGCAGACGCGAACAGGGGGGCCCCTACGAGCAGTACTTC.

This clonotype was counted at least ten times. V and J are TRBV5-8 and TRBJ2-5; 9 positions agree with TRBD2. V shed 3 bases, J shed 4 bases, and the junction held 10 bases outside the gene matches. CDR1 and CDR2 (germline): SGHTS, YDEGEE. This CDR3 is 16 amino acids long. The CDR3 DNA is TGTGCCAGCAGCTCCGCCGGGACAGCGGGGGGAGAGACCCAGTACTTC. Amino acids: CASSSAGTAGGETQYF. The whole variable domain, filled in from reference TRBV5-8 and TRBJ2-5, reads EAGVTQSPTHLIKTRGQQATLRCSPISGHTSVYWYQQALGLGLQFLLWYDEGEERNRGNFPPRFSGRQFPNYSSELNVNALELEDSALYLCASSSAGTAGGETQYFGPGTRLLVL.

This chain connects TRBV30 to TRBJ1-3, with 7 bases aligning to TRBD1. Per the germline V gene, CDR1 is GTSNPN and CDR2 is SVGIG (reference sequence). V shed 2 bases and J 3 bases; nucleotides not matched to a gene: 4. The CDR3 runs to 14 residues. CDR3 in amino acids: CAWSFNRGGNTIYF. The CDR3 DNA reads TGTGCCTGGAGTTTTAACAGGGGTGGAAACACCATATATTTT.

CDR3 bases: TGCAGTGCTAGAGATGCTGGTTATGGCTACACCTTC. Its translation: CSARDAGYGYTF. The chain uses TRBV20-1 and TRBJ1-2; D uncertain. This CDR3 spans 12 amino acids. The V gene lost 0 bases and the J gene lost 5 bases, with 7 bases spanning the gap. The germline CDR1 and CDR2 sequences are DFQATT and SNEGSKA (reference sequence).

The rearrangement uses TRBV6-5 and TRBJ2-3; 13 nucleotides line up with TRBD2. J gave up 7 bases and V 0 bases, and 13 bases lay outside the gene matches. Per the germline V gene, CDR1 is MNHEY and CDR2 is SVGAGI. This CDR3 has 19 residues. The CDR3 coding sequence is TGTGCCAGCAGTTACTCGGCTCCCCTGGGACTAGCGGGAAGGTATACGCAGTATTTT. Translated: CASSYSAPLGLAGRYTQYF.

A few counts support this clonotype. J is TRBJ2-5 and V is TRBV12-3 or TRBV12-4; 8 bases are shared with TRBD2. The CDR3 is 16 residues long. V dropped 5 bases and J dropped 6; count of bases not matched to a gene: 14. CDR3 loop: CASSNRPGTSWQTQYF. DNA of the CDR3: TGTGCCAGCAGTAATCGCCCCGGGACTAGTTGGCAGACCCAGTACTTC.

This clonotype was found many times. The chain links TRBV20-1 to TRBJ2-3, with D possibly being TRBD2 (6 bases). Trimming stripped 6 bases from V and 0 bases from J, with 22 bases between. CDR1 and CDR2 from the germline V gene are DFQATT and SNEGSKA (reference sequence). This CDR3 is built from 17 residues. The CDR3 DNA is TGCAGTGCCTTTGGGGCGGGGATATTGACTAGCACAGATACGCAGTATTTT. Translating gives CSAFGAGILTSTDTQYF.

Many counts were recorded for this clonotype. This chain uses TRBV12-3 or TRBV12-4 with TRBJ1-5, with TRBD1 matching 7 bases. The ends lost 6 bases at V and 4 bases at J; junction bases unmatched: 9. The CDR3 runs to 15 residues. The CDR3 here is CASSRDRANNQPQHF. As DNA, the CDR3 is TGTGCCAGCAGCCGGGACAGAGCCAATAATCAGCCCCAGCATTTT.

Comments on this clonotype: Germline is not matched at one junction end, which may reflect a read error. CDR3 protein: CASSLAVTDAQYF. CDR3 sequence (DNA): TGTGCCAGCAGCTTAGCCGTTACAGATGCGCAGTATTTT. V usage is TRBV11-2 and J usage is TRBJ2-3; D unresolved. Germline-derived CDR1 and CDR2 are SGHAT and FQNNGV. The CDR3 runs 13 residues.

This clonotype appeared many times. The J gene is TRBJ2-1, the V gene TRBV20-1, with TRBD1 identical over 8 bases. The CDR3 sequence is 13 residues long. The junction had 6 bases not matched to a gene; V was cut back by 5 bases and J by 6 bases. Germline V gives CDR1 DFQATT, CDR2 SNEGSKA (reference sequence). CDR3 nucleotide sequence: TGCAGTGCTGAGACAGGGGCTATCAATGAGCAGTTCTTC. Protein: CSAETGAINEQFF.